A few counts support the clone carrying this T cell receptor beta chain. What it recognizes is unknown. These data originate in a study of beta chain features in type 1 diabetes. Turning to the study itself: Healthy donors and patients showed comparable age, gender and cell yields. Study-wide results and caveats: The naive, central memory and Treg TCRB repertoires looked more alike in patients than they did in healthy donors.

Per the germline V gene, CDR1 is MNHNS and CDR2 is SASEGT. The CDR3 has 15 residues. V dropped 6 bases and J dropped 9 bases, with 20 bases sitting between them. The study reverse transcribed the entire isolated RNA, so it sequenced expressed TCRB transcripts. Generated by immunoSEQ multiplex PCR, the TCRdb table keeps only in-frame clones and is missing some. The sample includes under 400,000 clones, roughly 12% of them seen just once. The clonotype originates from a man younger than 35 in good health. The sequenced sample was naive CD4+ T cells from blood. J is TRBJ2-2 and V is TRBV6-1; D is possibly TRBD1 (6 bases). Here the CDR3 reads CASSGKVQGARELFF. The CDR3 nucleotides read TGTGCCAGCAGCGGAAAGGTACAGGGCGCCAGGGAGCTGTTTTTT.